This is a list of T cell receptor beta chains from one sample in a study of T cells after yellow fever vaccination. A single record per CDR3 protein comes from TCRdb applying MiXCR to the 5' RACE reads. This sample yields hundreds of thousands of distinct CDR3 sequences, of which approximately 12% are seen a single time; 2.5% to 4% belongs to the top ten. Source: CD4+ T cells sorted from PBMCs, taken 15 days after the yellow fever booster vaccination. The source is a man aged 18 to 29 who received the YFV17D yellow fever vaccine. The CDR3 runs from the conserved cysteine through the conserved F or W. The order of the fields is J gene, V gene, CDR3 protein.

TRBJ1-5 TRBV29-1 CSVRTEHQPQHF
TRBJ2-1 TRBV20-1 CSASRTSGPWSSYNEQFF
TRBJ2-5 TRBV7-9 CASSLAGFTIKQETQYF
TRBJ2-4 TRBV10-3 CAISELAKNIQYF
TRBJ2-3 TRBV2 CASSAQMDTQYF
TRBJ1-4 TRBV20-1 CSAYGPASTNEKLFF
TRBJ2-5 TRBV4-3 CASSQDTGGGETQYF
TRBJ2-7 TRBV7-2 CASSLGTYYEQYF
TRBJ2-3 TRBV20-1 CSALRPTRGTDTQYF
TRBJ1-2 TRBV4-1 CASSQTGLANYGYTF
TRBJ1-4 TRBV12-3/TRBV12-4 CASRFGTGHEKLFF
TRBJ1-2 TRBV6-5 CASSYSKANFYTF
TRBJ1-3 TRBV7-2 CASSLAQGRGNTIYF
TRBJ2-3 TRBV7-3 CASSPPGRTDTQYF
TRBJ1-2 TRBV20-1 CSARVTGFYGYTF
TRBJ1-6 TRBV5-4 CASSQTAYNSPLHF
TRBJ2-1 TRBV20-1 CSARGGAINEQFF
TRBJ1-1 TRBV6-6 CASSYSEVEAFF
TRBJ2-3 TRBV6-5 CASSYGGQHTQYF
TRBJ2-1 TRBV18 CASSPRVNTYNEQFF
TRBJ1-2 TRBV28 CASSLGGQGYYGYTF
TRBJ2-1 TRBV5-1 CASSPDGIYNEQFF
TRBJ2-2 TRBV7-2 CASSPPGSRGTGELFF
TRBJ2-3 TRBV24-1 CATSVSGTGSTDTQYF
TRBJ2-5 TRBV5-4 CASSLPSGIQETQYF
TRBJ1-2 TRBV7-9 CASSPQGGYGYTF
TRBJ2-1 TRBV11-3 CASSLVSTSNEQFF
TRBJ2-1 TRBV11-2 CASTKTGLAGYNEQFF
TRBJ1-6 TRBV7-9 CASSLDSTKSPLHF
TRBJ1-1 TRBV27 CASSGRGQEAFF
TRBJ2-1 TRBV5-4 CASSLVSPESSYNEQFF
TRBJ2-3 TRBV28 CASRGSQGAGTDTQYF
TRBJ1-2 TRBV6-1 CASRLTGPYGYTF
TRBJ1-1 TRBV24-1 CATSDFRDRVGTEAFF
TRBJ1-1 TRBV7-9 CASSAPRAGGFSEAFF
TRBJ1-2 TRBV7-2 CASSFPEGFGYTF
TRBJ2-3 TRBV18 CASSPPGGGGTDTQYF
TRBJ2-3 TRBV6-5 CASGGSAGRGWGDTQYF
TRBJ2-1 TRBV7-2 CASSLGPTGPFF
TRBJ2-7 TRBV5-6 CASSGTGGASQQYF
TRBJ1-3 TRBV6-5 CASSYSDPGTSGNTIYF
TRBJ1-5 TRBV2 CASKDRGQPQHF
TRBJ2-1 TRBV5-4 CASPGGALHNEQFF
TRBJ1-2 TRBV29-1 CSVEDSGTPNYGYTF
TRBJ1-2 TRBV6-1 CASSTFNYGYTF
TRBJ2-1 TRBV4-3 CASSQDRLAGVSSYNEQFF